Following are 11 T cell receptor beta chains from one sample sequenced in a study of blood T cell repertoires in COVID-19 (dated by TCRdb to about 2020). The method behind the library was the immunoSEQ multiplex PCR assay. TCRdb mirrors the immuneACCESS table, restricted to in-frame sequences. Some clones are absent from its copies; in checked studies, under half trace to an unresolved V gene, and the reason for the others is unknown. Within this sample are around 200,000 clones, with under 90% of them counted one time only. Roughly 2.7% of the sample rests with the top ten. Sequencing input: peripheral blood. These receptor sequences come from a woman in her forties with active or convalescent COVID-19.

The chain employs TRBV4-2 and TRBJ2-4, with D possibly being TRBD1 (6 bases). The CDR3 length is 17 residues. Trimming removed 1 base from V and 3 bases from J, with 16 bases in between. In germline, CDR1 is LGHNA, CDR2 YNFKEQ. DNA for the CDR3: TGTGCCAGCAGCCAAGCCCCGTGGGGGCTAGGCAAAAACATTCAGTACTTC. As protein: CASSQAPWGLGKNIQYF.

V gene TRBV19 combines with J gene TRBJ1-2; unclear D gene. From germline, CDR1 is LNHDA and CDR2 SQIVND (reference sequence). This CDR3 region has 14 residues. V was clipped by 1 base and J by 4 bases, with 10 bases between them. CDR3 region: CASSIVGGGYGYTF. The CDR3 DNA reads as TGTGCCAGTAGTATAGTGGGCGGAGGCTATGGCTACACCTTC.

The CDR3 DNA reads TGTGCCAGCGCCCGAGGGGGAGGCAGGGGGAGGTCTGGAAACACCATATATTTT. This translates into CASARGGGRGRSGNTIYF. The V gene is TRBV4-2, the J gene TRBJ1-3; 7 nucleotides line up with TRBD1. V lost 8 bases and J lost 1; bases outside the gene matches: 17. The CDR3 runs to 18 residues. The germline CDR1 and CDR2 sequences are LGHNA and YNFKEQ.

The chain joins TRBV2 to TRBJ1-5; 7 bases line up with TRBD1. Germline CDR1 SNHLY, CDR2 FYNNEI. The CDR3 runs 14 residues. J was trimmed by 5 bases and V by 7 bases; bases with no gene match: 8. CDR3 loop: CASNRDSADQPQHF. As DNA, the CDR3 is TGTGCCAGCAACAGGGACAGCGCGGATCAGCCCCAGCATTTT.

This rearrangement joins TRBV3-1 (or the pseudogene TRBV3-2) to TRBJ2-2; TRBD1 matches 9 bases. Germline assignment: CDR1 LGHDT and CDR2 YNNKEL (reference sequence). V shed 3 bases, J shed 4 bases, and the junction held 3 bases outside the gene matches. The CDR3 runs 15 residues. CDR3: CASSQGQGFTGELFF. The DNA for the CDR3 is TGTGCCAGCAGCCAGGGACAGGGCTTCACCGGGGAGCTGTTTTTT.

The chain couples TRBV20-1 to TRBJ1-5; 10 nucleotides line up with TRBD1. From germline, CDR1 is DFQATT and CDR2 SNEGSKA (reference sequence). V was pared by 3 bases and J by 6 bases, with 8 bases of the junction left unmatched. CDR3 length equals 15 residues. The CDR3 DNA reads as TGCAGTGCTAGTGTCGGGACAGGGGTTAGTCAGCCCCAGCATTTT. Residues: CSASVGTGVSQPQHF.

The rearrangement joins TRBV27 to TRBJ1-1; the D is unclear. Germline loops: CDR1 MNHEY, CDR2 SMNVEV (reference sequence). The CDR3 is 13 amino acids. Trimming took 3 bases from V and 3 from J, leaving 8 bases between them. The CDR3 region is CASSFGGYTEAFF. In DNA form, the CDR3 reads TGTGCCAGCAGTTTCGGAGGTTACACTGAAGCTTTCTTT.

The chain uses TRBV5-6 and TRBJ2-7, with TRBD1 matching over 12 bases. The length of the CDR3 is 14 residues. J gave up 6 bases and V 4 bases, and 5 bases lay outside the gene matches. Germline-derived CDR1 and CDR2 are SGHDT and YYEEEE. CDR3 bases: TGTGCCAGCAGCCGGGACAGGGGGCACGGCGAGCAGTACTTC. It codes for CASSRDRGHGEQYF. Together with reference TRBV5-6 and TRBJ2-7, the CDR3 gives the full variable domain: DAGVTQSPTHLIKTRGQQVTLRCSPKSGHDTVSWYQQALGQGPQFIFQYYEEEERQRGNFPDRFSGHQFPNYSSELNVNALLLGDSALYLCASSRDRGHGEQYFGPGTRLTVT.

The V gene is TRBV7-9, the J gene TRBJ2-5; D remains ambiguous. Germline assignment: CDR1 SEHNR and CDR2 FQNEAQ (reference sequence). V was shortened by 5 bases and J by 2 bases, with 15 bases between the two germline ends. The CDR3 contains 15 residues. The CDR3 sequence: CASSPPVELQETQYF. DNA for the CDR3: TGTGCCAGCAGCCCACCCGTCGAGCTACAAGAGACCCAGTACTTC.

The chain recombines TRBV4-3 with TRBJ2-2; D might be TRBD2 (7 bases). This CDR3 region has 15 residues. CDR1 and CDR2 (germline): LGHNA, YSLEER. V lost 0 bases and J 6 bases, leaving 11 bases between the germline ends. CDR3: CASSQEGGAAGELFF. The CDR3 DNA is TGCGCCAGCAGCCAAGAAGGGGGGGCTGCCGGGGAGCTGTTTTTT.

The CDR3 DNA is TGTGCCAGTAGTATTTCAGGGCACATTCAGTACTTC. This translates into CASSISGHIQYF. The chain combines TRBV19 with TRBJ2-4, with TRBD1 as a possible D gene (5 bases). The germline V gene has CDR1 LNHDA and CDR2 SQIVND (reference sequence). The CDR3 contains 12 residues. V was trimmed by 3 bases and J by 8 bases, leaving 8 bases between them. Combining the CDR3 with reference TRBV19 and TRBJ2-4 gives the whole variable domain DGGITQSPKYLFRKEGQNVTLSCEQNLNHDAMYWYRQDPGQGLRLIYYSQIVNDFQKGDIAEGYSVSREKKESFPLTVTSAQKNPTAFYLCASSISGHIQYFGAGTRLSVL.